This record concerns one T cell receptor beta chain sequence. The CDR3 covers 16 residues. Germline lookup yields CDR1 SGHTA and CDR2 FQGTGA. Germline trimming cut 0 bases from V and 1 base from J; bases unmatched to any gene: 6. This entry is derived from a study of T-cell reconstitution after alpha-beta-depleted transplantation in children. Library preparation (for TCRbeta) was performed with unique molecular identifiers. TCRdb independently ran MiXCR on the PCR reads; one entry per CDR3 protein. Of about 310,000 distinct CDR3 sequences in the sample, 20% to 30% were seen once. The chain is built from TRBV7-3 and TRBJ2-7; 7 positions agree with TRBD1. The input for sequencing was PBMCs, mostly from graft donor cells, taken 180 days after TCRalphabeta/CD19-depleted stem cell transplant. The sequence came from a male patient under 18 who had a stem cell transplant for acute lymphoblastic leukemia, so the T cells may come from the graft donor. For the CDR3, the DNA is TGTGCCAGCAGCTTAACTCGGGACAGTTCATCCTACGAGCAGTACTTC. This sequence encodes CASSLTRDSSSYEQYF.